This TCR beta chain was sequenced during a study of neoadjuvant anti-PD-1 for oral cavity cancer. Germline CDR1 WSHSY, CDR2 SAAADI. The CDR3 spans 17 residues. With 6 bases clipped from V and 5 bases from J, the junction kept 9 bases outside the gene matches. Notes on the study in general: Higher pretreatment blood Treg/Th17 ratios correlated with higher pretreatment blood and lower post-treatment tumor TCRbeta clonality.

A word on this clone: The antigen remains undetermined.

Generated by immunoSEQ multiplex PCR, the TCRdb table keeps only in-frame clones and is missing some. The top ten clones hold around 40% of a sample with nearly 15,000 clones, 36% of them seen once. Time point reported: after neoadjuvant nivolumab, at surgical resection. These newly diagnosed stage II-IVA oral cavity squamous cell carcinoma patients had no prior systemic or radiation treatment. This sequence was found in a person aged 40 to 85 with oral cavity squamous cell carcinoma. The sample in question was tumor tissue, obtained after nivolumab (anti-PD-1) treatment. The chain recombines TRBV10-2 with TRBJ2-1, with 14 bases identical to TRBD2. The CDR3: CASRVRPGLAGDNEQFF. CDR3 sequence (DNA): TGCGCCAGCAGGGTAAGACCGGGACTAGCGGGGGACAATGAGCAGTTCTTC.